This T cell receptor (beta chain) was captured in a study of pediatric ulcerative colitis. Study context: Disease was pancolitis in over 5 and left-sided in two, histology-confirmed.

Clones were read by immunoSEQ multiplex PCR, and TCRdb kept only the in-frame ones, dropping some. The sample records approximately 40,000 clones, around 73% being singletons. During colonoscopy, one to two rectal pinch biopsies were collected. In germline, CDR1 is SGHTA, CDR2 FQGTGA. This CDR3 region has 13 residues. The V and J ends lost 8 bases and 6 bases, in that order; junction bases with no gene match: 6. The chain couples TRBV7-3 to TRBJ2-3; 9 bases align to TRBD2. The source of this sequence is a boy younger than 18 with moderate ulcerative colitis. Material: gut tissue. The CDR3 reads CASATSGSDTQYF. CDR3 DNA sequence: TGTGCCAGCGCGACTAGCGGTTCCGATACGCAGTATTTT.